This T cell receptor (beta chain) came from a study of T cell responses to AZD1222 COVID-19 vaccine. Broader study findings: An increase in Spike-specific TCR breadth and depth was observed after two AZD1222 doses. Of the AZD1222 recipients, only five or six were seropositive at baseline.

The data were produced by immunoSEQ multiplex PCR, yet TCRdb's version contains in-frame clones alone and is incomplete. Of 80,000 to 85,000 clones listed, 80% to 95% were seen once; the top ten hold 8%. Combined were second doses at about 4 or about 12 weeks. As for this clone: The antigen remains unidentified.

Per the germline V gene, CDR1 is SGHNT and CDR2 is YYREEE (reference sequence). V lost 3 bases to trimming and J lost 0 bases, with 14 bases between them. This CDR3 has 16 residues. This chain links TRBV5-4 with TRBJ2-3, with D uncertain. The TCR originated in an adult who received the AZD1222 COVID-19 vaccine. This material consisted of peripheral blood, taken 28 days after the second AZD1222 dose. In nucleotides, the CDR3 is TGTGCCAGCAGCTCTCCTTTTGGCGGTAGCACAGATACGCAGTATTTT. As protein: CASSSPFGGSTDTQYF.